This TCR beta chain was observed in a study of human T cells and chemical hapten exposure. Looking at the study overall: The scalp of each patient received a weekly diphenylcyclopropenone dose for the full roughly 22-week study. Study results and caveats: Alopecia in all donors means immunity may differ from healthy individuals.

As to time point: patch test 3, about 24 weeks after DPC sensitization. This sample's treatment: therapeutic diphenylcyclopropenone sensitization with weekly scalp DPC. Someone pulled total RNA out of unfractionated whole blood. This clonotype has a handful of counts. Its matching antigen is unknown. The library attached unique molecular identifiers to individual cDNA molecules. TCRdb re-derived calls from the RACE reads in MiXCR, one entry per CDR3 protein. The sample has around 150,000 distinct CDR3 sequences; about 30% are singletons. The receptor was isolated from a woman under 30 with alopecia areata. Some clones in this sample may be carry-over from other donors' samples. Sequencing was performed on whole blood, taken in connection with sensitization to the hapten diphenylcyclopropenone (DPC).

The DNA for the CDR3 is TGCGCCAGCAGCCAGCCAGGGTTAGATACGCAGTATTTT. Its translation: CASSQPGLDTQYF. V usage is TRBV4-3 and J usage is TRBJ2-3; possibly TRBD1 for D (5 bases). V lost 3 bases and J lost 5, with 9 bases in between. Germline CDR1 and CDR2: LGHNA and YSLEER. The CDR3 has 13 amino acids.